This record looks at one T cell receptor beta chain sequence and its context. This receptor's antigen is unknown. No base-level quality is on record; no much larger clone is a single base apart. The trial excluded patients who had a history of autoimmune disease or who were on systemic immunosuppression. In every dose cohort, peripheral blood was drawn for TCR sequencing at baseline, cycle 4 day 1, and cycle 7 day 1. Samples came from an open-label, multicenter, first-in-human phase I dose-escalation trial of ivuxolimab. Adults with locally advanced or metastatic melanoma, renal cell, hepatocellular, or head and neck squamous cell carcinoma were enrolled in the trial. Before TCR sequencing, CD4+ T cells and CD8+ T cells were sorted from peripheral blood as separate populations. Genomic DNA was extracted from sorted cells for sequencing of the TCRbeta CDR3 region. TCRbeta CDR3 regions were sequenced using the immunoSEQ Assay. TCRdb carries this immuneACCESS record with in-frame sequences only. Its versions omit some clonotypes, under half of them owing to an unresolved V gene in the studies checked, with the rest unexplained. This sample lists roughly 92,000 clones; approximately 80% were detected once. Jointly, the top ten make up approximately 5.5% of the sample.

CDR1 and CDR2 are read off the germline V gene (reference sequence) as SEHNR and FQNEAQ. V is shortened by 6 bases, J by 4 bases, and the region joining them spans 17 bases. The CDR3 covers 15 residues, taking in both the cysteine and the phenylalanine. Only the CDR3 DNA is retained, 45 bases long and in frame from the first base. These data originate in a study of OX40 agonist ivuxolimab in advanced cancers. About the investigation overall: Ivuxolimab was a fully human IgG2 agonistic monoclonal antibody targeting the costimulatory receptor OX40 (CD134). Intravenous ivuxolimab was administered to patients every 2 weeks at six dose levels: 0.01, 0.1, 0.3, 1.5, 3 and 10 mg/kg. Of the 50 or so patients in dose escalation, 19 had hepatocellular carcinoma, about 15 had melanoma, 9 had renal cell carcinoma and 9 had head and neck cancer. A male proportion of 70% to 90% and a mean age of approximately 58 years, ranging from 23 to 79, were recorded for the dose-escalation cohort. Prior anti-PD-1, anti-PD-L1 or anti-CTLA-4 therapy was permitted, and about 40% of dose-escalation patients had received checkpoint inhibitors. Three dose-escalation patients achieved partial responses, one with hepatocellular carcinoma and two with cutaneous melanoma. Peripheral TCRbeta sequencing was intended to test whether TCR sequence diversity was altered and clonal T-cell expansion was caused by ivuxolimab. The paper covers the monotherapy dose-escalation part of the phase I ivuxolimab trial, which included N ≈ 52 patients.

What the authors observed across the whole study: Partial responders in the 0.1-3.0 mg/kg groups had among the lowest normalized peripheral clonal expansion, especially among CD8+ T cells. At doses of 0.1 to 3.0 mg/kg, clonal expansion of both CD4+ and CD8+ T cells in blood was seen between baseline and week 6. Which antigens the clonally expanded peripheral T cells were specific for was not determined. Low levels of normalized T-cell clonal expansion were also seen in some nonresponding patients. After ivuxolimab, more expanded clones were found on average in CD8+ T cells than in CD4+ T cells.

This sequence uses TRBV7-9 and TRBJ2-3; TRBD1 could be the D gene, as 6 bases match. Here the sequenced sample was CD4+ or CD8+ T cells sorted from blood, taken in a trial of the OX40 agonist ivuxolimab. This receptor was obtained from an adult with an advanced solid tumor such as melanoma, head and neck, liver or kidney cancer. The CDR3 protein sequence reads: CASRPSGGGADTQYF. The nucleotide sequence reads TGTGCCAGCAGGCCTAGTGGTGGGGGCGCAGATACGCAGTATTTT.